This entry features one T cell receptor beta chain sequence. Libraries were prepared by immunoSEQ multiplex PCR; TCRdb keeps only in-frame clonotypes and omits some of them. The table lists more than 10,000 clones, about 81% of them singletons. This CDR3 is 13 amino acids long. Germline V gives CDR1 SGHDT, CDR2 YYEEEE. Trimming cost V 4 bases and J 7 bases; bases outside gene matches: 7. The data are from a study of graft-versus-host responses after intestinal transplantation. Study background: Grafts were multivisceral, liver-intestinal, or isolated intestinal. All of the recipients had induction that used anti-thymocyte globulin, then tacrolimus and steroids for two to four years.

This sequence originates from a human patient who received an intestinal transplant, so some T cells may come from the graft donor. The gene calls are TRBV5-6 and TRBJ2-7; 8 nucleotides match TRBD2. The sequencing here drew on PBMCs, taken roughly 310 days after intestinal transplant. The CDR3 DNA is TGTGCCAGCAGCCCGGGACTAGTGACTGAGCAGTACTTC. It yields the protein CASSPGLVTEQYF.